Below, 17 T cell receptor beta chains from the same sample are listed, as sequenced in a study of regulatory T cells in long-lasting Graves disease. The time point is: newly diagnosed GD, antithyroid drugs for less than 3 months. PBMC RNA was the source of the TCR library. To make TCR beta libraries, researchers used iRepertoire HTBI primers and Arm-PCR of CDR3 regions. TCRdb analysed the multiplex PCR reads with MiXCR anew, one entry per CDR3 protein. Of around 420,000 distinct CDR3 sequences in the sample, around a sixth were seen once. This material consisted of peripheral blood mononuclear cells (PBMCs), taken at new diagnosis, from a patient treated with antithyroid drugs. Receptor source: a female donor with Graves disease.

This clonotype was picked up a small number of times. The rearrangement links TRBV6-2 or TRBV6-3 to TRBJ1-5, with TRBD1 matching 7 bases. The germline CDR1 and CDR2 sequences are MNHEY and SVGEGT. The ends lost 7 bases at V and 0 bases at J; junction bases unmatched: 6. The CDR3 contains 15 residues. In nucleotides, the CDR3 is TGTGCCAGCAAGGGGACAGCTTATAGCAATCAGCCCCAGCATTTT. It is translated as CASKGTAYSNQPQHF.

This clonotype was seen at least ten times. This chain's CDR3 is CASSYGRGRETQYF. In DNA form, the CDR3 reads TGTGCCAGCAGTTACGGGAGGGGGCGTGAGACCCAGTACTTC. V and J are TRBV6-9 and TRBJ2-5; D is possibly TRBD2 (8 bases). Trimming removed 3 bases at V and 5 bases at J, with 13 bases between. Germline lookup yields CDR1 MNHGY and CDR2 SVAAGI. The CDR3 has 14 residues.

This clonotype has a count of ten or more. The chain couples TRBV7-2 to TRBJ2-5; D remains unclear. Trimming left V 2 bases short and J 2 bases short, with 6 bases between. The germline CDR1 and CDR2 sequences are SGHTA and FQGNSA. This CDR3 spans 13 amino acids. Here the CDR3 reads CASSLSSQETQYF. The CDR3 DNA follows: TGTGCCAGCAGCTTAAGCAGTCAAGAGACCCAGTACTTC. The full variable domain, completed using reference TRBV7-2 and TRBJ2-5, is GAGVSQSPSNKVTEKGKDVELRCDPISGHTALYWYRQSLGQGLEFLIYFQGNSAPDKSGLPSDRFSAERTGGSVSTLTIQRTQQEDSAVYLCASSLSSQETQYFGPGTRLLVL.

There are a few counts of this clonotype. The rearrangement links TRBV5-1 to TRBJ2-7; no clear D gene. CDR1 is SGHRS, CDR2 YFSETQ, per germline. CDR3 size: 15 residues. Trimming removed 0 bases at V and 0 bases at J, with 10 bases between. The DNA for the CDR3 is TGCGCCAGCAGCTTGGCGACCCGCAGCTCCTACGAGCAGTACTTC. This codes for CASSLATRSSYEQYF.

Ten or more counts support this clonotype. This chain uses TRBV6-2 or TRBV6-3 with TRBJ2-3; 14 bases align to TRBD2. Germline CDR1 is MNHEY and CDR2 is SVGEGT. The CDR3 runs to 16 residues. The trim removed 0 bases at V and 11 bases at J, leaving 7 bases unmatched. CDR3 protein: CASSYSRTSGGKGQYF. The DNA for the CDR3 is TGTGCCAGCAGTTACTCTAGGACTAGCGGGGGGAAGGGGCAGTATTTT.

The table lists this clonotype with many counts. This chain links TRBV5-5 with TRBJ2-7, with TRBD1 matching 7 bases. The V gene's germline CDR1 is SGHKS and CDR2 YYEKEE (reference sequence). The CDR3 spans 15 residues. V lost 4 bases and J lost 3; bases outside the gene matches: 10. CDR3 sequence (DNA): TGTGCCAGCAGCCTGCGAAAGGGGGCGAACTACGAGCAGTACTTC. Translation gives CASSLRKGANYEQYF.

With regard to this clonotype: This clone may be a read error of a much larger clone one base away. The chain has TRBV7-9 and TRBJ1-2, with 10 bases that match TRBD1. Germline V CDR1 and CDR2: SEHNR, FQNEAQ (reference sequence). The length of the CDR3 is 15 residues. CDR3 region: CASSPPGQGSRGSTF. CDR3 sequence (DNA): TGTGCCAGCAGCCCACCGGGACAGGGGTCCCGTGGCTCCACCTTC. Full variable domain (missing parts from reference TRBV7-9 and TRBJ1-2): DTGVSQNPRHKITKRGQNVTFRCDPISEHNRLYWYRQTLGQGPEFLTYFQNEAQLEKSRLLSDRFSAERPKGSFSTLEIQRTEQGDSAMYLCASSPPGQGSRGSTFGSGTRLTVV.

In this sample, this clonotype turned up many times. V and J are TRBV28 and TRBJ2-1, with a possible D match to TRBD2 (9 bases). Germline values: CDR1 MDHEN, CDR2 SYDVKM. This CDR3 comprises 20 residues. V was trimmed by 1 base and J by 4 bases, leaving 26 bases between them. The CDR3, as DNA: TGTGCCAGCAGTTTATTGGCCGGACAGGGTGGGCTAGCGGGATACAATGAGCAGTTCTTC. It yields the protein CASSLLAGQGGLAGYNEQFF.

This clonotype has more than one count but fewer than ten. V gene TRBV28 combines with J gene TRBJ1-4; D ambiguous. Germline V gene lookup returns CDR1 MDHEN and CDR2 SYDVKM. The CDR3 consists of 12 residues. Trimming took off 7 bases at V and 11 bases at J, with 14 bases between the two ends. CDR3 protein: CASTFHGQKLFF. CDR3 in DNA: TGTGCCAGCACATTTCACGGGCAGAAACTGTTTTTT.

The chain carries TRBV12-3 or TRBV12-4 and TRBJ1-1; possibly TRBD1 for D (5 bases). With 4 bases removed from V and 1 base from J, the gap between germline ends came to 16 bases. The CDR3 has 16 amino acids. DNA of the CDR3: TGTGCCAGCAGTTCCTCGTGGGGCGTAACGAACACTGAAGCTTTCTTT. Protein: CASSSSWGVTNTEAFF.

This clonotype appeared many times. CDR3 sequence (DNA): TGCAGTGCTAGAGAGCGGCCTAATTCACCCCTCCACTTT. The encoded protein is CSARERPNSPLHF. This chain uses TRBV20-1 with TRBJ1-6; D is uncertain. This CDR3 has 13 amino acids. Germline CDR1 and CDR2: DFQATT and SNEGSKA (reference sequence). Deletions cut 0 bases from V and 6 bases from J, with 6 bases between.

This clonotype was counted between two and nine times. The chain joins TRBV4-1 to TRBJ2-2; TRBD2 aligns across 9 bases. The CDR3 is 17 residues long. Germline CDR1 is MGHRA and CDR2 is YSYEKL. Trimming cost V 5 bases and J 2 bases; bases outside gene matches: 9. The CDR3 DNA reads as TGCGCCAGCAGCACGGAGAGGACTAGCGTAAACACCGGGGAGCTGTTTTTT. It codes for CASSTERTSVNTGELFF.

This clonotype came up many times. V is TRBV11-2 and J is TRBJ2-1, with 8 bases fitting TRBD1. The CDR3 covers 14 residues. Per the germline V gene, CDR1 is SGHAT and CDR2 is FQNNGV. J lost 5 bases, V lost 3 bases, and 3 bases had no gene match. CDR3 sequence (DNA): TGTGCCAGCAGCTTCCGGACAGGGAACAATGAGCAGTTCTTC. It encodes CASSFRTGNNEQFF. Full variable domain (remainder filled in from reference TRBV11-2 and TRBJ2-1): EAGVAQSPRYKIIEKRQSVAFWCNPISGHATLYWYQQILGQGPKLLIQFQNNGVVDDSQLPKDRFSAERLKGVDSTLKIQPAKLEDSAVYLCASSFRTGNNEQFFGPGTRLTVL.

This clonotype has ten or more counts. The V and J genes are TRBV6-1 and TRBJ2-6; D might be TRBD1 (6 bases). Germline V CDR1 and CDR2: MNHNS, SASEGT. Trimming cost V 4 bases and J 0 bases, with 7 bases left between them. This CDR3 region has 15 residues. Here the CDR3 reads CASSGQASGANVLTF. CDR3 nucleotide sequence: TGTGCCAGCAGTGGACAGGCCTCTGGGGCCAACGTCCTGACTTTC.

This clonotype was observed many times. The J gene is TRBJ2-7, the V gene TRBV11-2, with TRBD2 matching 11 bases. Trimming cost V 10 bases and J 2 bases; bases outside gene matches: 16. From germline, CDR1 is SGHAT and CDR2 FQNNGV. The CDR3 consists of 17 residues. This CDR3 reads CATIPTGTSGRTYEQYF. The DNA for the CDR3 is TGTGCCACCATCCCGACCGGGACTAGCGGAAGGACCTACGAGCAGTACTTC.

This clonotype has at least ten counts. The chain joins TRBV7-2 to TRBJ2-3; the match to TRBD2 covers 15 bases. CDR3 length equals 18 residues. Germline-derived CDR1 and CDR2 are SGHTA and FQGNSA. Unmatched junction bases numbered 11, after V lost 5 bases and J lost 5 bases. For the CDR3, the DNA is TGTGCCAGCAGCCAAGGACTAGCGGGAGGGAAACACCGAGATACGCAGTATTTT. It codes for CASSQGLAGGKHRDTQYF. The full variable domain, completed using reference TRBV7-2 and TRBJ2-3, is GAGVSQSPSNKVTEKGKDVELRCDPISGHTALYWYRQSLGQGLEFLIYFQGNSAPDKSGLPSDRFSAERTGGSVSTLTIQRTQQEDSAVYLCASSQGLAGGKHRDTQYFGPGTRLTVL.

The table lists this clonotype with many counts. The gene calls are TRBV28 and TRBJ2-7; D possibly uses TRBD1 or TRBD2 (5 bases each). The CDR3 has 13 amino acids. V dropped 7 bases and J dropped 3 bases, with 13 bases sitting between them. Germline-derived CDR1 and CDR2 are MDHEN and SYDVKM. The DNA of the CDR3 is TGTGCCAGCACCAGGGACCGAGGCTACGAGCAGTACTTC. It is translated as CASTRDRGYEQYF. The whole variable domain, filled in from reference TRBV28 and TRBJ2-7, reads DVKVTQSSRYLVKRTGEKVFLECVQDMDHENMFWYRQDPGLGLRLIYFSYDVKMKEKGDIPEGYSVSREKKERFSLILESASTNQTSMYLCASTRDRGYEQYFGPGTRLTVT.